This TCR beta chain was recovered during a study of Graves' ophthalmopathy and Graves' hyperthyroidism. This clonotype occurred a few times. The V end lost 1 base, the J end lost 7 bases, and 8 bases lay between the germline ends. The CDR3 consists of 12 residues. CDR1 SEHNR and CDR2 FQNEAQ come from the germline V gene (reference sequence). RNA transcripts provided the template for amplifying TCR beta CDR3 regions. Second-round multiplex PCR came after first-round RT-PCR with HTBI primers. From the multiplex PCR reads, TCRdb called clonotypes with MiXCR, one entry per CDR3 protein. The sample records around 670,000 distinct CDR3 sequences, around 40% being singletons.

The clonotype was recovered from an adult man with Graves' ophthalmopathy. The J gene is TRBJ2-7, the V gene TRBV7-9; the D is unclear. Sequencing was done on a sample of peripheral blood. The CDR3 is CASSLVGLEQYF. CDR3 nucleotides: TGTGCCAGCAGCTTAGTCGGTTTAGAGCAGTACTTC.